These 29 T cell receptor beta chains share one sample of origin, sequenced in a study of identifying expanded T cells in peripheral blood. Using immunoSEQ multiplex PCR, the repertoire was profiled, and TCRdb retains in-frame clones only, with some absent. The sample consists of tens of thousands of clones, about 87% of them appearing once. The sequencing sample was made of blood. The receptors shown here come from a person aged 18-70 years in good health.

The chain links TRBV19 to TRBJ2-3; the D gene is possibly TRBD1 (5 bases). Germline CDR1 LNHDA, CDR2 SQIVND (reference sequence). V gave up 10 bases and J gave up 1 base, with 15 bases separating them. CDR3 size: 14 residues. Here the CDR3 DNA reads TGTGCCACCAGTAGCCAAGGGGGCACAGATACGCAGTATTTT. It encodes CATSSQGGTDTQYF. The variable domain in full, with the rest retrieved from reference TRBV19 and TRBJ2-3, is DGGITQSPKYLFRKEGQNVTLSCEQNLNHDAMYWYRQDPGQGLRLIYYSQIVNDFQKGDIAEGYSVSREKKESFPLTVTSAQKNPTAFYLCATSSQGGTDTQYFGPGTRLTVL.

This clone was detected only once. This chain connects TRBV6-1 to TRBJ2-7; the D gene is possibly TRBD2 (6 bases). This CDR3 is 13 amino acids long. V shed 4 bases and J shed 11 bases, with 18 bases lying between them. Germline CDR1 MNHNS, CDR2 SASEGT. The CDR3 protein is CASSGDGPGLKYF. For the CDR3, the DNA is TGTGCCAGCAGTGGAGACGGTCCGGGACTCAAGTACTTC.

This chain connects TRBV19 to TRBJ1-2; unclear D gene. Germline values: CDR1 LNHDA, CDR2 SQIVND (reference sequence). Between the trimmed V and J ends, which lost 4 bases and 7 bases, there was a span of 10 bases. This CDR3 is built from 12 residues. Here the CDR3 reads CASSTGPLGYTF. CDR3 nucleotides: TGTGCCAGTAGTACCGGACCTCTTGGCTACACCTTC.

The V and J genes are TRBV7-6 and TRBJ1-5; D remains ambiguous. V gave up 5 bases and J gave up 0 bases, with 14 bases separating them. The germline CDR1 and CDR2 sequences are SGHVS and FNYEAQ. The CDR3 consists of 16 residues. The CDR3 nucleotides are TGTGCCAGCAGCGCCGTAAAGGGCAGTAGCAATCAGCCCCAGCATTTT. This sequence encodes CASSAVKGSSNQPQHF. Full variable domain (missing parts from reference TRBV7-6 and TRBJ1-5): GAGVSQSPRYKVTKRGQDVALRCDPISGHVSLYWYRQALGQGPEFLTYFNYEAQQDKSGLPNDRFSAERPEGSISTLTIQRTEQRDSAMYRCASSAVKGSSNQPQHFGDGTRLSIL.

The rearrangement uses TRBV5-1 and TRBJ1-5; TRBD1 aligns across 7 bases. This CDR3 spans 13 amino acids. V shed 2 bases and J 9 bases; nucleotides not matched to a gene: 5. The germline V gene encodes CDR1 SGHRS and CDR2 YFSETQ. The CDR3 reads CASSLTGERPQHF. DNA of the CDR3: TGCGCCAGCAGCTTAACAGGGGAGCGGCCCCAGCATTTT.

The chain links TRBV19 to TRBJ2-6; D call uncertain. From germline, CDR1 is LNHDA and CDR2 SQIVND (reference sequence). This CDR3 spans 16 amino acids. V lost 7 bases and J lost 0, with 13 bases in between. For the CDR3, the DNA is TGTGCCAGTACATGGGCATGGCACTCTGGGGCCAACGTCCTGACTTTC. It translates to CASTWAWHSGANVLTF.

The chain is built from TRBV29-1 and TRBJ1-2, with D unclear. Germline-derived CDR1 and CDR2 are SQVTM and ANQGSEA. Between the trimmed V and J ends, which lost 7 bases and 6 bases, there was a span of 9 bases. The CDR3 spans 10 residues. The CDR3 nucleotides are TGCAGCGCGATTGGGAATGGCTACACCTTC. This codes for CSAIGNGYTF.

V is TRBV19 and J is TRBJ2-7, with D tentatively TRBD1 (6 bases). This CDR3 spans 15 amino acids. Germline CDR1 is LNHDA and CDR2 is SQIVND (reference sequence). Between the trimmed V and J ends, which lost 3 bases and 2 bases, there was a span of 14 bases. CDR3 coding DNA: TGTGCCAGTAGTATTTTGTTTGGGGGCCCCTACGAGCAGTACTTC. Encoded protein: CASSILFGGPYEQYF.

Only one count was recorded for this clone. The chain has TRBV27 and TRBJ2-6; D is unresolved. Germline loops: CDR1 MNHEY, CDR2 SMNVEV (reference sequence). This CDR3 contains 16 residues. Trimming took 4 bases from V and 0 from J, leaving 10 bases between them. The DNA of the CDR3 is TGTGCCAGCAGTTCGGTCGGGCTCTCTGGGGCCAACGTCCTGACTTTC. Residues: CASSSVGLSGANVLTF.

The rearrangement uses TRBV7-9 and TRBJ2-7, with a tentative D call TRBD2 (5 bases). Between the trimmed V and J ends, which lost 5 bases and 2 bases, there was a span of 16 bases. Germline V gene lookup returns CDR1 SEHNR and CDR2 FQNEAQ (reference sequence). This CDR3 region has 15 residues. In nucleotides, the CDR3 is TGTGCCAGCAGCCGAGAGGAGGAATTTACCTACGAGCAGTACTTC. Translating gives CASSREEEFTYEQYF.

This chain's CDR3 is CASSVTSGRFNPTDTQYF. The CDR3 DNA is TGTGCCAGCAGTGTAACTAGCGGGAGATTCAATCCCACAGATACGCAGTATTTT. The gene calls are TRBV6-1 and TRBJ2-3; 11 bases map to TRBD2. CDR3 length: 18 amino acids. Germline CDR1 reads MNHNS; CDR2 reads SASEGT. Trimming took 4 bases from V and 2 from J; bases not matched to a gene: 11.

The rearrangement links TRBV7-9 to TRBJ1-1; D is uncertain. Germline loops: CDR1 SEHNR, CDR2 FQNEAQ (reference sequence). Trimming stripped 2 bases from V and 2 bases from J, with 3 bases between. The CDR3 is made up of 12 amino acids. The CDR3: CASSLLNTEAFF. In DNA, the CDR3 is TGTGCCAGCAGCTTACTTAACACTGAAGCTTTCTTT.

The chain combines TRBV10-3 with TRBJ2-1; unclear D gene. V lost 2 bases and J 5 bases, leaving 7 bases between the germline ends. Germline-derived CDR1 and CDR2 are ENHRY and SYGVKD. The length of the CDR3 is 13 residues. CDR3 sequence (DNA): TGTGCCATCAGTGAGCTAACGAACAATGAGCAGTTCTTC. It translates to CAISELTNNEQFF.

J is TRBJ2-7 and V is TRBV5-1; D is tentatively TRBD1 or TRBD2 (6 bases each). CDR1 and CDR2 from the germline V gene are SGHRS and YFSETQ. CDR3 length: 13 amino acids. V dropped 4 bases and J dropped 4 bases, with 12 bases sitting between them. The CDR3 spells CASSPEGGYEQYF. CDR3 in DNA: TGCGCCAGCAGCCCCGAGGGGGGTTACGAGCAGTACTTC.

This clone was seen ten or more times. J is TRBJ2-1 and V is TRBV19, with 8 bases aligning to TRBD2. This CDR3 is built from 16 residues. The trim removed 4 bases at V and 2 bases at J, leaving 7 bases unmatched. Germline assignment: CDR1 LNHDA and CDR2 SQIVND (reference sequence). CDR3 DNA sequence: TGTGCCAGTAGTACCCCGGGACTAGAGGCCTACAATGAGCAGTTCTTC. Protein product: CASSTPGLEAYNEQFF.

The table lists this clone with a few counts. The DNA for the CDR3 is TGTGCCAGCAGCGAGGACGCCGGGACAGCGGAGACCCAGTACTTC. This gives the protein CASSEDAGTAETQYF. This sequence joins TRBV6-1 and TRBJ2-5; the match to TRBD1 covers 7 bases. There are 15 residues in the CDR3. The germline CDR1 and CDR2 sequences are MNHNS and SASEGT. V was clipped by 6 bases and J by 5 bases; unmatched bases: 12.

CDR3 nucleotides: TGCGCCAGCAGCCAAGTGACAGGACCCCATCAGCCCCAGCATTTT. This translates into CASSQVTGPHQPQHF. The chain carries TRBV4-1 and TRBJ1-5; tentative D call: TRBD1 (6 bases). CDR1 is MGHRA, CDR2 YSYEKL, per germline. Between the trimmed V and J ends, which lost 1 base and 5 bases, there was a span of 12 bases. This CDR3 has 15 amino acids.

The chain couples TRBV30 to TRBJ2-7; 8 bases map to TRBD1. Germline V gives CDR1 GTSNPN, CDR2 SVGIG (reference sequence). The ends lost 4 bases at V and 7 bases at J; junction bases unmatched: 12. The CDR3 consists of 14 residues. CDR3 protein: CAWTRFRGPREQYF. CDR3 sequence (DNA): TGTGCCTGGACCCGGTTCAGGGGGCCGAGAGAGCAGTACTTC. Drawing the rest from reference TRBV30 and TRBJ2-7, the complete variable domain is SQTIHQWPATLVQPVGSPLSLECTVEGTSNPNLYWYRQAAGRGLQLLFYSVGIGQISSEVPQNLSASRPQDRQFILSSKKLLLSDSGFYLCAWTRFRGPREQYFGPGTRLTVT.

For the CDR3, the DNA is TGTGCCAGCTCAACGGACAGGGACAATGAGCAGTTCTTC. Translating it yields CASSTDRDNEQFF. The chain uses TRBV18 and TRBJ2-1; 8 positions agree with TRBD1. There are 13 residues in the CDR3. Per germline, CDR1 KGHSH and CDR2 LQKENI. J was trimmed by 5 bases and V by 5 bases; bases with no gene match: 2.

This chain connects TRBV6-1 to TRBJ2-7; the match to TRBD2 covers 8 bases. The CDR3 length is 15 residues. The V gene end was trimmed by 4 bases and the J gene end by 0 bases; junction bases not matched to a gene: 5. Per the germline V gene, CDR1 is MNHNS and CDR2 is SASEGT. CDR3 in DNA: TGTGCCAGCAGTGTCGGGGGGGGGCTCTCCTACGAGCAGTACTTC. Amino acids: CASSVGGGLSYEQYF.

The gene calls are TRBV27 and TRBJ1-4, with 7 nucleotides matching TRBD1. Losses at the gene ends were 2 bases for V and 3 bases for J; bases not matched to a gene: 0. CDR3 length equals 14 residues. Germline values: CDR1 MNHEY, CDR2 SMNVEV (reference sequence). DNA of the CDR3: TGTGCCAGCAGTTTACAGGGGGCTAATGAAAAACTGTTTTTT. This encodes CASSLQGANEKLFF.

The CDR3: CASTWTGSFYEQFF. CDR3 in DNA: TGTGCCAGCACCTGGACAGGGAGTTTCTATGAGCAGTTCTTC. The V call is TRBV7-2, the J call TRBJ2-1, with TRBD1 matching over 8 bases. The CDR3 consists of 14 residues. With 7 bases clipped from V and 8 bases from J, the junction kept 10 bases outside the gene matches. Germline V gene lookup returns CDR1 SGHTA and CDR2 FQGNSA. The full variable domain, its missing parts supplied by reference TRBV7-2 and TRBJ2-1, is GAGVSQSPSNKVTEKGKDVELRCDPISGHTALYWYRQSLGQGLEFLIYFQGNSAPDKSGLPSDRFSAERTGGSVSTLTIQRTQQEDSAVYLCASTWTGSFYEQFFGPGTRLTVL.

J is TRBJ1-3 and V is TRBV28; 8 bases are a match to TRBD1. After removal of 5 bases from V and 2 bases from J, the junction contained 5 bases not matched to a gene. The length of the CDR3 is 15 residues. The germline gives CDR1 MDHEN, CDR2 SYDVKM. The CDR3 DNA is TGTGCCAGCAGTGAAACAGGGGGTACTGGAAACACCATATATTTT. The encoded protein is CASSETGGTGNTIYF.

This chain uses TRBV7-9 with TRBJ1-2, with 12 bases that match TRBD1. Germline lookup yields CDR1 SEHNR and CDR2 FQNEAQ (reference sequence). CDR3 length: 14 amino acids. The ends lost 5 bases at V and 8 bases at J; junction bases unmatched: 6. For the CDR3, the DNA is TGTGCCAGCAGCCCGGGACAGGGGGCGCCCGGCTACACCTTC. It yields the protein CASSPGQGAPGYTF.

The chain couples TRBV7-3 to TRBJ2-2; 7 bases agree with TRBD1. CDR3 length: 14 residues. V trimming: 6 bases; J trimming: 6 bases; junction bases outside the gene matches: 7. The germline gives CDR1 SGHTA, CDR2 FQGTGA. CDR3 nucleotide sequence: TGTGCCAGCAGTTTCAACAGGGGCGCCGGGGAGCTGTTTTTT. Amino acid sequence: CASSFNRGAGELFF.

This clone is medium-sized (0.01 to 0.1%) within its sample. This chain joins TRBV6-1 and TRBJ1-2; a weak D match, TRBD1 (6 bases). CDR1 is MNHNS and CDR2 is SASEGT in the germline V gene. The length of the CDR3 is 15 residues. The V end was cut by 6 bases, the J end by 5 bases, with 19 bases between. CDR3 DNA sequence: TGTGCCAGCAGCCACAGACAGGACGGAGGGTATGGCTACACCTTC. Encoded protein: CASSHRQDGGYGYTF.

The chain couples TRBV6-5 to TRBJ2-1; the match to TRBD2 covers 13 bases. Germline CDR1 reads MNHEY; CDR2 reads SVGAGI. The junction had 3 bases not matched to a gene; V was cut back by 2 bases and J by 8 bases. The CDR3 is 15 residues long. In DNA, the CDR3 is TGTGCCAGCAGTTACACTAGCGGGGGGGCCGATGAGCAGTTCTTC. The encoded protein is CASSYTSGGADEQFF.

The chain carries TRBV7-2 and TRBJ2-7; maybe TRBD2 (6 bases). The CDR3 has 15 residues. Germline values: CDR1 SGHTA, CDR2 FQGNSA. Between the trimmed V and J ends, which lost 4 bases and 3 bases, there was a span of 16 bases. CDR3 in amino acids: CASSYPGTDYYEQYF. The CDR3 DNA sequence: TGTGCCAGCAGCTATCCCGGGACGGACTACTACGAGCAGTACTTC.

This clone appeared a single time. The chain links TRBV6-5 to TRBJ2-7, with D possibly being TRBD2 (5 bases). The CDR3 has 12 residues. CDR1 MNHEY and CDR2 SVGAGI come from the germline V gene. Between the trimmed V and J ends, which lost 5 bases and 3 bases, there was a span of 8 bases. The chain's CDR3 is CASSNGLYEQYF. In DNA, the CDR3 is TGTGCCAGCAGTAACGGACTCTACGAGCAGTACTTC.